These 24 T cell receptor beta chains came from one sample sequenced in a study of blood T cells in healthy people across ages. For the second PCR, which ran for about 6 to 11 cycles, a sample-barcoded 5' primer and a J-beta primer mix were used. TCRdb independently ran MiXCR on the 5' RACE reads; one entry per CDR3 protein. The data hold fewer than 1 million distinct CDR3 sequences, with around two fifths observed a single time. The specimen sequenced was blood. These receptors were obtained from a man in his fifties or sixties in good health.

DNA of the CDR3: TGTGCCAGCAGCATTAGGGGGCAGGGGTTGGCCTTGGACAATGAGCAGTTCTTC. This sequence encodes CASSIRGQGLALDNEQFF. The genes are TRBV11-2 and TRBJ2-1; TRBD1 agrees at 7 bases. The CDR3 has 18 amino acids. CDR1 SGHAT and CDR2 FQNNGV come from the germline V gene. The trim removed 5 bases at V and 5 bases at J, leaving 18 bases unmatched.

The chain is built from TRBV7-2 and TRBJ2-7, with TRBD1 matching 10 bases. Germline CDR1 reads SGHTA; CDR2 reads FQGNSA. J lost 2 bases, V lost 3 bases, and 7 bases had no gene match. CDR3 length: 16 amino acids. The CDR3 loop reads CASSFRQGAVTYEQYF. The CDR3 region has the DNA TGTGCCAGCAGCTTTAGACAGGGGGCTGTCACCTACGAGCAGTACTTC.

This clonotype was detected a few times. The chain combines TRBV18 with TRBJ2-1; tentative D call: TRBD1 (6 bases). Germline loops: CDR1 KGHSH, CDR2 LQKENI. This CDR3 contains 14 residues. V was pared by 6 bases and J by 5 bases, with 14 bases between. DNA of the CDR3: TGTGCCAGCTCGCCTGGACAGACGAACAATGAGCAGTTCTTC. Amino acids: CASSPGQTNNEQFF.

The V gene is TRBV11-3, the J gene TRBJ2-7; tentatively, D is TRBD1 or TRBD2 (5 bases each). This CDR3 is 15 amino acids long. Per the germline V gene, CDR1 is SGHNT and CDR2 is YENEEA. Trimming stripped 4 bases from V and 5 bases from J, with 18 bases between. The CDR3 loop reads CASSSYRRGRHEQYF. CDR3 coding DNA: TGTGCCAGCAGCTCGTATCGCCGGGGCCGCCACGAGCAGTACTTC.

The chain couples TRBV2 to TRBJ2-1, with 13 bases lining up with TRBD2. V was clipped by 5 bases and J by 9 bases; unmatched bases: 7. The CDR3 runs to 15 residues. The germline V gene has CDR1 SNHLY and CDR2 FYNNEI. The CDR3 DNA sequence: TGTGCCAGCAGTCGTACTAGCGGGGGGGCCGCTGAGCAGTTCTTC. This encodes CASSRTSGGAAEQFF.

This clonotype has only a few counts. The DNA for the CDR3 is TGTGCCAGCAGCCCCCGGTTGGTCGACAGGGTAGATGGCTACACCTTC. Its translation is CASSPRLVDRVDGYTF. The gene calls are TRBV28 and TRBJ1-2; 7 nucleotides match TRBD1. This CDR3 region has 16 residues. Trimming at V came to 6 bases and at J to 6 bases, leaving 16 bases not matched to a gene. Germline CDR1 is MDHEN and CDR2 is SYDVKM.

This clonotype was counted between two and nine times. The gene calls are TRBV7-6 and TRBJ2-3; 7 positions match TRBD1. V lost 5 bases to trimming and J lost 1 base; unmatched junction nucleotides: 9. Germline values: CDR1 SGHVS, CDR2 FNYEAQ. The CDR3 consists of 16 residues. Here the CDR3 DNA reads TGTGCCAGCAGCAGCCGGACAGGCGGAGGCACAGATACGCAGTATTTT. Residues: CASSSRTGGGTDTQYF. The full variable domain, its missing parts supplied by reference TRBV7-6 and TRBJ2-3, is GAGVSQSPRYKVTKRGQDVALRCDPISGHVSLYWYRQALGQGPEFLTYFNYEAQQDKSGLPNDRFSAERPEGSISTLTIQRTEQRDSAMYRCASSSRTGGGTDTQYFGPGTRLTVL.

The J gene is TRBJ2-1, the V gene TRBV20-1; 7 positions match TRBD1. Trimming at V came to 0 bases and at J to 4 bases, leaving 9 bases not matched to a gene. The CDR3 is 16 residues long. Germline CDR1 DFQATT, CDR2 SNEGSKA (reference sequence). The CDR3 coding sequence is TGCAGTGCTAGAGACTCTGCCGGGACAGCTTACAATGAGCAGTTCTTC. Protein sequence: CSARDSAGTAYNEQFF.

This clonotype was seen at least ten times. This sequence joins TRBV29-1 and TRBJ2-7, with D hard to call. This CDR3 spans 13 amino acids. With 7 bases removed from V and 3 bases from J, the gap between germline ends came to 16 bases. Germline V gives CDR1 SQVTM, CDR2 ANQGSEA. The CDR3 sequence: CSALERYDYEQYF. CDR3 nucleotide sequence: TGCAGCGCGCTCGAACGATACGACTACGAGCAGTACTTC.

The chain's CDR3 is CASSLGQRSTDTQYF. CDR3 nucleotide sequence: TGCGCCAGCAGCTTGGGACAGCGTAGCACAGATACGCAGTATTTT. The J gene is TRBJ2-3, the V gene TRBV5-1; weak D call: TRBD1 (5 bases). V shed 0 bases and J shed 0 bases, with 8 bases lying between them. The CDR3 is made up of 15 amino acids. CDR1 and CDR2 (germline): SGHRS, YFSETQ. Filled out from reference TRBV5-1 and TRBJ2-3, the complete variable domain reads KAGVTQTPRYLIKTRGQQVTLSCSPISGHRSVSWYQQTPGQGLQFLFEYFSETQRNKGNFPGRFSGRQFSNSRSEMNVSTLELGDSALYLCASSLGQRSTDTQYFGPGTRLTVL.

The rearrangement links TRBV15 to TRBJ2-5; 7 bases fit TRBD1. Germline V gene sequence: CDR1 LNHNV, CDR2 YYDKDF (reference sequence). Trimming removed 0 bases from V and 7 bases from J; junction bases left unmatched: 8. This CDR3 comprises 15 residues. Here the CDR3 reads CATSRDTGDRGTQYF. CDR3 DNA: TGTGCCACCAGCAGAGACACAGGGGACCGCGGGACCCAGTACTTC.

This clonotype turned up a few times. This CDR3 reads CASSLGSRGLGEQFF. CDR3 nucleotides: TGTGCCAGCAGCTTAGGATCAAGGGGGCTCGGTGAGCAGTTCTTC. V gene TRBV11-3 combines with J gene TRBJ2-1, with 7 bases fitting TRBD1. Losses at the gene ends were 1 base for V and 9 bases for J; bases not matched to a gene: 9. The CDR3 contains 15 residues. CDR1 is SGHNT, CDR2 YENEEA, per germline.

The chain combines TRBV4-3 with TRBJ2-7; D unclear. Trimming removed 1 base at V and 3 bases at J, with 10 bases between. The germline V gene has CDR1 LGHNA and CDR2 YSLEER. CDR3 length: 14 amino acids. In DNA, the CDR3 is TGCGCCAGCAGCCAAGGGGTCGAAATCTACGAGCAGTACTTC. Encoded protein: CASSQGVEIYEQYF.

The J gene is TRBJ2-4, the V gene TRBV29-1; possible D gene TRBD1, 6 bases. Germline assignment: CDR1 SQVTM and CDR2 ANQGSEA. This CDR3 region has 12 residues. V gave up 2 bases and J gave up 13 bases, with 15 bases separating them. The CDR3 DNA follows: TGCAGCGTTGAAACAGGGCTAGGGGAGCAGTACTTC. Amino acids: CSVETGLGEQYF.

This clonotype was seen only a few times. This chain connects TRBV5-1 to TRBJ2-1, with 8 bases matching TRBD1. The CDR3 is made up of 14 amino acids. J was trimmed by 2 bases and V by 7 bases; bases with no gene match: 5. Germline assignment: CDR1 SGHRS and CDR2 YFSETQ. CDR3 nucleotides: TGCGCCAGCTGGACAGGGCAGACCTACAATGAGCAGTTCTTC. This translates into CASWTGQTYNEQFF.

The chain has TRBV20-1 and TRBJ2-4; D not certain. The CDR3 covers 13 residues. CDR1 and CDR2 (germline): DFQATT, SNEGSKA (reference sequence). Deletions cut 0 bases from V and 7 bases from J, with 10 bases between. The CDR3 DNA follows: TGCAGTGCTAGAGAGGTAGGGCGTAACATTCAGTACTTC. It encodes CSAREVGRNIQYF.

This clonotype was detected only once. This chain joins TRBV25-1 and TRBJ1-2, with 7 bases fitting TRBD1. Per the germline V gene, CDR1 is MGHDK and CDR2 is SYGVNS. This CDR3 has 13 residues. The V and J ends lost 4 bases and 5 bases, in that order; junction bases with no gene match: 4. As DNA, the CDR3 is TGTGCCAGCAGTGGGGAACAGGGGTATGGCTACACCTTC. This encodes CASSGEQGYGYTF.

This clonotype was counted a few times. V and J are TRBV3-1 and TRBJ2-7; D is unclear. Germline values: CDR1 LGHDT, CDR2 YNNKEL (reference sequence). This CDR3 contains 12 residues. Trimming shortened V by 4 bases and J by 4 bases, and 8 bases separated the two germline ends. The CDR3 nucleotides read TGTGCCAGCAGCCCACATCAGTACGAGCAGTACTTC. Amino acid sequence: CASSPHQYEQYF.

This clonotype was seen only once. A single base separates this from a much larger clone, so it may be a read error. The CDR3 region is CASSFRFARTTDTQYF. CDR3 DNA sequence: TGTGCCAGCAGTTTTCGGTTTGCACGAACCACAGATACGCAGTATTTT. The J gene is TRBJ2-3, the V gene TRBV28; no clear D. The length of the CDR3 is 16 residues. In germline, CDR1 is MDHEN, CDR2 SYDVKM. V was clipped by 3 bases and J by 2 bases, with 15 bases between them.

This clonotype was found a few times. The V and J genes are TRBV18 and TRBJ2-3; TRBD1 matches at 7 bases. With 5 bases clipped from V and 0 bases from J, the junction kept 8 bases outside the gene matches. Germline V lookup: CDR1 KGHSH, CDR2 LQKENI. This CDR3 has 16 amino acids. The CDR3 reads CASSARTGPSTDTQYF. The CDR3 DNA follows: TGTGCCAGCTCAGCAAGGACAGGACCTAGCACAGATACGCAGTATTTT.

The chain has TRBV3-1 and TRBJ2-7; TRBD2 matches at 14 bases. V trimming: 3 bases; J trimming: 2 bases; junction bases outside the gene matches: 12. CDR1 and CDR2 (germline): LGHDT, YNNKEL (reference sequence). The CDR3 is 19 amino acids. The CDR3 here is CASSHRTGTSGGQTYEQYF. CDR3 DNA: TGTGCCAGCAGCCACCGAACCGGGACTAGCGGGGGCCAGACCTACGAGCAGTACTTC.

This sequence joins TRBV18 and TRBJ1-2; the D gene is possibly TRBD1 (5 bases). Trimming stripped 5 bases from V and 4 bases from J, with 17 bases between. This CDR3 contains 15 residues. Germline values: CDR1 KGHSH, CDR2 LQKENI. CDR3 residues: CASSSTTRGGYGYTF. CDR3 nucleotides: TGTGCCAGCTCATCAACGACGCGGGGCGGCTATGGCTACACCTTC.

This clonotype was found many times. The J gene is TRBJ1-1, the V gene TRBV5-1; unclear D gene. The germline CDR1 and CDR2 sequences are SGHRS and YFSETQ. V lost 0 bases, J lost 3 bases, and 12 bases lay in between. CDR3 size: 15 residues. Here the CDR3 reads CASSLVGSGDTEAFF. CDR3 in DNA: TGCGCCAGCAGCTTGGTAGGTAGCGGGGACACTGAAGCTTTCTTT.

This clonotype has ten or more counts. V gene TRBV6-2 or TRBV6-3 combines with J gene TRBJ2-5; possible D gene TRBD1, 5 bases. Trimming cost V 2 bases and J 4 bases, with 5 bases left between them. CDR1 is MNHEY and CDR2 is SVGEGT in the germline V gene. The CDR3 totals 12 residues. The CDR3 loop reads CASSYGAETQYF. The CDR3 nucleotides read TGTGCCAGCAGTTACGGGGCAGAGACCCAGTACTTC.